Sequencing of this TCR beta chain was carried out in a study of blood T cell repertoires in COVID-19. Background on the study: Sources were T cells, B-cell-depleted T cells, or PBMCs; the material itself was cDNA or gDNA.

The CDR3 is made up of 16 amino acids. V shed 5 bases and J 6 bases; nucleotides not matched to a gene: 11. CDR1 and CDR2 from the germline V gene are SGHVS and FNYEAQ. Assay used: immunoSEQ multiplex PCR; TCRdb lists only in-frame clones, some missing. The sample includes roughly 99,000 clones, over 70% of them seen just once. The sample consisted of peripheral blood. This sequence originates from a woman of 80 years or more with acute or convalescent COVID-19. The V and J genes are TRBV7-6 and TRBJ2-1; 9 bases are shared with TRBD2. CDR3 nucleotides: TGTGCCAGCAGCCCTCAGGGCGCGGGGGGGCGCAATGAGCAGTTCTTC. Protein product: CASSPQGAGGRNEQFF.